The rows below give T cell receptor beta chains drawn from one sample of a study of lymphopenia after photon versus proton radiotherapy. Generated by immunoSEQ multiplex PCR, the TCRdb table keeps only in-frame clones and is missing some. This table has tens of thousands of clones, approximately 91% appearing once. This specimen was peripheral blood, taken from a patient treated with photon-based radiotherapy. Receptors were obtained from a woman aged 70-85 years with pancreatic cancer. The CDR3 runs from the conserved cysteine through the conserved F or W. Clone size is not always given. Where it is, it says once, few, many or a class for expanded clones.

V gene	clone size	J gene	CDR3 protein
TRBV4-1	NA	TRBJ2-1	CASSQQGIKGNEQFF
TRBV5-1	NA	TRBJ2-2	CASSASSGAGELFF
TRBV5-8	NA	TRBJ2-3	CASSPLPGGGTDTQYF
TRBV5-1	NA	TRBJ2-7	CASSLFEGTYEQYF
TRBV2	NA	TRBJ1-3	CASGSGNTIYF
TRBV20-1	NA	TRBJ2-1	CSARKLSEQFF
TRBV29-1	NA	TRBJ2-2	CSVGTTGELFF
TRBV9	NA	TRBJ2-1	CASSLDPSRSNEQFF
TRBV18	NA	TRBJ2-5	CASSPWGLAGETQYF
TRBV5-4	NA	TRBJ2-5	CASSLGGRADKETQYF
TRBV15	few	TRBJ2-5	CATSGGQGAGFGKTQYF
TRBV27	NA	TRBJ2-5	CASSRLAGGETQYF
TRBV19	NA	TRBJ1-5	CASRGGQGTNQPQHF
TRBV9	NA	TRBJ2-2	CASSVAEGGVGRELFF
TRBV19	NA	TRBJ2-3	CASTGSSSTDTQYF
TRBV7-9	NA	TRBJ2-2	CASSSGLWNTGELFF
TRBV4-1	NA	TRBJ1-1	CASSQDLGAGTEAFF
TRBV7-2	NA	TRBJ1-2	CASSLARSRGNYGYTF
TRBV4-3	NA	TRBJ2-1	CASSRGAAGAVYNEQFF
TRBV5-1	NA	TRBJ1-4	CASSVTGRGEKLFF
TRBV11-3	NA	TRBJ2-2	CASSPGGANTGELFF
TRBV7-2	NA	TRBJ2-3	CASSPPRSPYTQYF
TRBV5-6	NA	TRBJ2-7	CASSRDRLAGLYEQYF
TRBV18	NA	TRBJ1-1	CASSLGTGSNTEAFF
TRBV15	NA	TRBJ2-5	CATGGTGGETQYF
TRBV4-2	NA	TRBJ2-1	CASSQAPAGGRNEQFF
TRBV4-1	NA	TRBJ2-3	CASSQDGQDHLTDTQYF
TRBV6-1	NA	TRBJ2-1	CASNRAGGTYNEQFF
TRBV29-1	NA	TRBJ1-4	CSAWEGPNEKLFF
TRBV28	NA	TRBJ1-5	CASSITGAYQPQHF
TRBV4-2	NA	TRBJ2-1	CASSQGRLAVSSYNEQFF
TRBV28	NA	TRBJ2-3	CASSLWASTDTQYF
TRBV4-2	NA	TRBJ2-3	CASSQDPRGFSDTQYF
TRBV19	NA	TRBJ1-4	CASNSGLRKLFF
TRBV4-1	NA	TRBJ1-6	CASSQDPFNSPLHF
TRBV7-2	NA	TRBJ2-2	CASSTGTGPTGELFF
TRBV2	NA	TRBJ1-1	CASSVGGPGTEAFF
TRBV28	NA	TRBJ1-2	CASSMTANYGYTF
TRBV7-2	few	TRBJ2-3	CASSLVLGTDTQYF
TRBV28	NA	TRBJ2-3	CASRGQRTDTQYF
TRBV5-1	NA	TRBJ2-2	CASSLEGGAGVSTGELFF
TRBV15	NA	TRBJ2-3	CATSRGGTDTQYF
TRBV5-6	NA	TRBJ1-3	CASSLEAYSGNTIYF
TRBV28	NA	TRBJ2-5	CASSLGVRGPRESVETQYF
TRBV7-8	NA	TRBJ2-7	CASRLLGQGAAEQYF
TRBV10-3	NA	TRBJ2-7	CAISWTGGYEQYF
TRBV15	NA	TRBJ2-7	CATSRDLRLAEGSYEQYF
TRBV6-1	few	TRBJ2-7	CASRGPGMGREQYF
TRBV19	NA	TRBJ2-1	CAGSTSHGNEQFF
TRBV19	once	TRBJ2-1	CASSSGLAGGNEQFF
TRBV4-3	NA	TRBJ2-1	CASSQRGTDNEQFF
TRBV5-4	NA	TRBJ2-3	CASSLGTGKRTDTQYF
TRBV9	NA	TRBJ2-1	CASGQVGSYNEQFF
TRBV7-9	NA	TRBJ1-6	CASSLEAGVALHF
TRBV5-1	once	TRBJ1-2	CASSLESMIKWGF
TRBV30	NA	TRBJ2-7	CAWNPGFGYEQYF
TRBV5-4	NA	TRBJ2-1	CASSPGTRDYNEQFF